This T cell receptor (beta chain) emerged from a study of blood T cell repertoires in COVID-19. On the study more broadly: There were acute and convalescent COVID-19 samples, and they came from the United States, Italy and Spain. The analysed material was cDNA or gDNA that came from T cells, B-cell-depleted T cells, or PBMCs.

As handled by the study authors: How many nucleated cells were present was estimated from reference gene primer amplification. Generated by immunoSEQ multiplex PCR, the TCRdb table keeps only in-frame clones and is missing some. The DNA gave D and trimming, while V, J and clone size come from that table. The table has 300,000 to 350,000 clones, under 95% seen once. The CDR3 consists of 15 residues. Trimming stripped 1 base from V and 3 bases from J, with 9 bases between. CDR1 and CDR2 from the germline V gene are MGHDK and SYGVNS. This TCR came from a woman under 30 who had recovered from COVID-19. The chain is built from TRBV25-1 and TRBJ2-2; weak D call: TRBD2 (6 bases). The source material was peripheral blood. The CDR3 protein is CASSELTGDTGELFF. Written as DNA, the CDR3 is TGTGCCAGCAGTGAATTGACGGGGGACACCGGGGAGCTGTTTTTT.